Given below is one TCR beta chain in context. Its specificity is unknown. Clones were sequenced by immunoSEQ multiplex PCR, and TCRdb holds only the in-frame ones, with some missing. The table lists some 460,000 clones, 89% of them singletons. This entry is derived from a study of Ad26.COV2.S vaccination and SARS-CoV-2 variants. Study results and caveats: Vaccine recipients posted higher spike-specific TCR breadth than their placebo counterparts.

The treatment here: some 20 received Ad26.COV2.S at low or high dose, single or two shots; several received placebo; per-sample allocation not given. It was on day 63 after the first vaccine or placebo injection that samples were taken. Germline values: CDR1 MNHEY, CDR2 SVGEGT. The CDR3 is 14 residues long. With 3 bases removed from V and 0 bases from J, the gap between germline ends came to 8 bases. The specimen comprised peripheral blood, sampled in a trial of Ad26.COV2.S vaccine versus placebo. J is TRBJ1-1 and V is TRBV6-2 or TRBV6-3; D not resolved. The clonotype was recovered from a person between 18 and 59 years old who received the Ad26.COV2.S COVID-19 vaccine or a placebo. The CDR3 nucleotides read TGTGCCAGCAGTTATGGGCCGGTGAACACTGAAGCTTTCTTT. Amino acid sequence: CASSYGPVNTEAFF.